This T cell receptor (beta chain) emerged from a study of T cell responses to AZD1222 COVID-19 vaccine. Study-wide results and limits: CD4 TCRs covered the whole spike, strongest at regions 160-218 and 743-854. Regions left unmutated in variants are reportedly the target of nearly half of spike-specific TCRs.

Some clones are missing from TCRdb's copy, which holds only in-frame ones; the method was immunoSEQ multiplex PCR. The sample records about 70,000 clones, approximately 91% being singletons. CDR1 MGHRA and CDR2 YSYEKL come from the germline V gene. V gave up 0 bases and J gave up 3 bases; unmatched junction bases: 10. This CDR3 has 17 amino acids. The count of this clone is one. What it binds is unknown. This sequence joins TRBV4-1 and TRBJ2-7; 8 bases fit TRBD1. This TCR was sampled from an adult in good health. The sample was peripheral blood, taken on day 0 of MenACWY control vaccination. DNA of the CDR3: TGCGCCAGCAGCCAAGACGATTCGGACAGGGTTATCTACGAGCAGTACTTC. Protein product: CASSQDDSDRVIYEQYF.